The sequence of this T cell receptor (beta chain) was determined in a study of blood T cell repertoires in COVID-19. About the study: PBMCs, B-cell-depleted T cells, or T cells provided the cDNA or gDNA that made up the material.

The CDR3 is made up of 17 amino acids. Trimming cost V 3 bases and J 5 bases; bases outside gene matches: 10. Germline CDR1 is LGHDT and CDR2 is YNNKEL (reference sequence). Source study methods: The authors estimated nucleated cell counts from reference gene primer amplification. This table comes from immunoSEQ multiplex PCR, and its TCRdb copy is limited to in-frame clones, with some not included. From that table come the V and J calls and clone size; the DNA was used to work out D and trimming. The sample holds about 260,000 clones; about nine tenths are singletons and the top ten take 2.6%. Seattle enrolled patients during active infection and tracked them longitudinally.

The J gene is TRBJ2-1, the V gene TRBV3-1 (or the pseudogene TRBV3-2), with 10 bases identical to TRBD2. What was sequenced was peripheral blood. The sequence came from a person aged 18 to 30 with COVID-19, enrolled during active disease. Written as DNA, the CDR3 is TGTGCCAGCAGCCACCCCACCACTAGCGGGACCAACAATGAGCAGTTCTTC. Its protein product is CASSHPTTSGTNNEQFF.